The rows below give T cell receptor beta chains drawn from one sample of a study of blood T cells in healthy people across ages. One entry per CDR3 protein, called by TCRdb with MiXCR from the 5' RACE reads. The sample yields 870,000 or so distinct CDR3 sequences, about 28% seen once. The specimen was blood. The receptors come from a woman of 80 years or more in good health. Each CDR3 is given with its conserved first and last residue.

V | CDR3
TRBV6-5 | CASSYFGGAHETQYF
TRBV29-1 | CSVENPGSYGYTF
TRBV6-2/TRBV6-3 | CASKSRGPDNYGYTF
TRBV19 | CASKDRAYNEQFF
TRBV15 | CATSPPGQGQPLHF
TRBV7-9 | CASSLAGSYEQFF
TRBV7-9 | CASSLKGENTEAFF
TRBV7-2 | CASSHGGHSGGYTF
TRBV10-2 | CASSGASIQEAQYF
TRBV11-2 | CASSSIQGESGYTF
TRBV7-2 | CASSWAGSPSYNEQFF
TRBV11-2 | CASSLVAGSEQYF
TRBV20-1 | CSASLRMDSPLHF
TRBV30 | CAWSVTGHQYTF
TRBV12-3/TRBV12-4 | CASSLGSLAKNIQYF
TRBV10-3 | CAISESGTGGKETQYF
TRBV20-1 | CSAVSGGYGYTF
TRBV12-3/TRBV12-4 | CASFQRGAYNEQFF
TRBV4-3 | CASSHGRGTDTQYF
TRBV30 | CAWRPQGRNYGYTF
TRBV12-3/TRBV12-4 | CASKPRRGLMDTQYF
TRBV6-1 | CASSGGLVGGSSYEQYF
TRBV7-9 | CASSFPLARGYNSPLHF
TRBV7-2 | CASSLPERTSGRIGNEQFF
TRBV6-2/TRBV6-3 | CASSYVGEWDTGELFF
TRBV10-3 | CAISAEGGPHYGYTF
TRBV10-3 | CAISEEGEVDFYGYTF